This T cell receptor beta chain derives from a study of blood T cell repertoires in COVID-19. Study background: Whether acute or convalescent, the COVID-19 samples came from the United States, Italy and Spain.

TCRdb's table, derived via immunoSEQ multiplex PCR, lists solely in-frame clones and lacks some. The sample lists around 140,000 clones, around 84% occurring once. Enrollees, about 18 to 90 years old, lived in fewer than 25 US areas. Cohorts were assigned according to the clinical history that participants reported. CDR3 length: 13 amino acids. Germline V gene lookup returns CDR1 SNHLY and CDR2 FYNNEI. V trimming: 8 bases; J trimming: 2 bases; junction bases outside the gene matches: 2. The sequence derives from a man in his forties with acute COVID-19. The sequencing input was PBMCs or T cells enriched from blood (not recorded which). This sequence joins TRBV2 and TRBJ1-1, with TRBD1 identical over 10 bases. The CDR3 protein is CASGTGANTEAFF. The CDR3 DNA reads TGTGCCAGCGGGACAGGGGCTAACACTGAAGCTTTCTTT.